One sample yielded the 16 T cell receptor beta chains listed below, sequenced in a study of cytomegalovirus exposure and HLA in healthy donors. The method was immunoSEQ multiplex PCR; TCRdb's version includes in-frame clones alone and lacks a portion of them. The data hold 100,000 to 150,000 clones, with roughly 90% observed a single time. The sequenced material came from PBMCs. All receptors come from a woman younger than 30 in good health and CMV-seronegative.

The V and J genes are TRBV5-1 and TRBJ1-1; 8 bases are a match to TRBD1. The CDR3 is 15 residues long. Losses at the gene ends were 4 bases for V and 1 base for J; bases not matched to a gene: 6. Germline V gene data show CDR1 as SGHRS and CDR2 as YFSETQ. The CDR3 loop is CASSQSGTGNTEAFF. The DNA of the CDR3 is TGCGCCAGCAGCCAGTCCGGGACAGGGAACACTGAAGCTTTCTTT.

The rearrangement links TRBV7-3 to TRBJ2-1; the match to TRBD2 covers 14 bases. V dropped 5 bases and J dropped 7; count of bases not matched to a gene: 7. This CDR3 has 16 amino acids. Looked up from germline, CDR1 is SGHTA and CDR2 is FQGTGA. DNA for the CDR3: TGTGCCAGCAGCATTACTGGGACTAGCGGGAGTAATGAGCAGTTCTTC. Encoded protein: CASSITGTSGSNEQFF.

Written as DNA, the CDR3 is TGCAGCGTTTCTTCTGGGACAGGGGGCGACGAGCAGTACTTC. Translating gives CSVSSGTGGDEQYF. V is TRBV29-1 and J is TRBJ2-7; TRBD1 aligns across 12 bases. This CDR3 has 14 amino acids. Germline V lookup: CDR1 SQVTM, CDR2 ANQGSEA. With V trimmed by 5 bases and J by 5 bases, 7 bases remained unmatched.

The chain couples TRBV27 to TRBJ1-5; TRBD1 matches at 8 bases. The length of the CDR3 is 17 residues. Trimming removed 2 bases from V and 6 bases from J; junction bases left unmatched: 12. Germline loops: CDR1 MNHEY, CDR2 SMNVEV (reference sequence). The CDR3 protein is CASSLRTGGNRAQPQHF. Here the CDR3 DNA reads TGTGCCAGCAGTTTACGCACAGGGGGTAATCGGGCTCAGCCCCAGCATTTT.

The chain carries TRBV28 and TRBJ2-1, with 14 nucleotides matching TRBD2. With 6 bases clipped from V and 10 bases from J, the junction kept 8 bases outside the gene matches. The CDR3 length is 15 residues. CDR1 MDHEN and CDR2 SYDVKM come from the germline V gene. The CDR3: CASSRGLAGDGEQFF. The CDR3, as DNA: TGTGCCAGCAGCCGGGGACTAGCGGGAGATGGGGAGCAGTTCTTC.

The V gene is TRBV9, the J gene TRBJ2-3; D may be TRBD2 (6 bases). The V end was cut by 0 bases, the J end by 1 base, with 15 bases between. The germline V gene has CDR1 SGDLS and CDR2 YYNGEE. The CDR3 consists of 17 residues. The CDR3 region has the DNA TGTGCCAGCAGCGTAGACAGGCTCGGCGGGGGCACAGATACGCAGTATTTT. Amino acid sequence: CASSVDRLGGGTDTQYF.

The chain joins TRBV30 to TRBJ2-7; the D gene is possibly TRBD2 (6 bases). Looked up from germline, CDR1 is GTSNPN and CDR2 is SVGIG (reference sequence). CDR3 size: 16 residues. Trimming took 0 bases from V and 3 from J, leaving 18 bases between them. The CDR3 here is CAWSVGSGLVLYEQYF. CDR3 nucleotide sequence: TGTGCCTGGAGTGTGGGTTCGGGACTGGTTCTCTACGAGCAGTACTTC.

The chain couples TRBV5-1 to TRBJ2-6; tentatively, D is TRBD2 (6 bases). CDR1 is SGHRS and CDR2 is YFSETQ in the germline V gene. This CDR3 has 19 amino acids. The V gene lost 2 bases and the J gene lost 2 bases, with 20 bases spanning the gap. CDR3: CASSFLNREKSAGANVLTF. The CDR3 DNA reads TGCGCCAGCAGCTTTTTGAATCGGGAGAAAAGTGCTGGGGCCAACGTCCTGACTTTC. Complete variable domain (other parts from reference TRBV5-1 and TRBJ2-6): KAGVTQTPRYLIKTRGQQVTLSCSPISGHRSVSWYQQTPGQGLQFLFEYFSETQRNKGNFPGRFSGRQFSNSRSEMNVSTLELGDSALYLCASSFLNREKSAGANVLTFGAGSRLTVL.

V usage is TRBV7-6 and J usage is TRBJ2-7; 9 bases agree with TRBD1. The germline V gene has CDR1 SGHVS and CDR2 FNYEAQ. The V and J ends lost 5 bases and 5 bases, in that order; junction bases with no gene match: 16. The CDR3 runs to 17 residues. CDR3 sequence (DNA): TGTGCCAGCAGCACTAGTGTCCGGGGACAGGGTATGCACGAGCAGTACTTC. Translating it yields CASSTSVRGQGMHEQYF.

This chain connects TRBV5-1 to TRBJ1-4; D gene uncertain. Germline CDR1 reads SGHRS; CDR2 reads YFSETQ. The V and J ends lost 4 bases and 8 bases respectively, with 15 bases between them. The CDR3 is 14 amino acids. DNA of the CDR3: TGCGCCAGCAGCGCCGAGACGGCGGAAGAAAAACTGTTTTTT. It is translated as CASSAETAEEKLFF.

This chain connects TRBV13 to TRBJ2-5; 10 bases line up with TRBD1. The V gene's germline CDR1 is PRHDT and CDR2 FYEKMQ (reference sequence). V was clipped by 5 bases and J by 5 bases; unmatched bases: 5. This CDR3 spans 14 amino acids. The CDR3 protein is CASSAGQGVETQYF. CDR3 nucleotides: TGTGCCAGCAGCGCCGGACAGGGGGTTGAGACCCAGTACTTC. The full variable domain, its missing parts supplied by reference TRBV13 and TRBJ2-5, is AAGVIQSPRHLIKEKRETATLKCYPIPRHDTVYWYQQGPGQDPQFLISFYEKMQSDKGSIPDRFSAQQFSDYHSELNMSSLELGDSALYFCASSAGQGVETQYFGPGTRLLVL.

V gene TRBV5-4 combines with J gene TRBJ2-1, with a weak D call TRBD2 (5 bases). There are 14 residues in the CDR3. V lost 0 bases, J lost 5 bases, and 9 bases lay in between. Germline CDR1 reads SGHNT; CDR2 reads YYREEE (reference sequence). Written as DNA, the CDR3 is TGTGCCAGCAGCTTGGGGTCCGGGAACAATGAGCAGTTCTTC. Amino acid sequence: CASSLGSGNNEQFF.

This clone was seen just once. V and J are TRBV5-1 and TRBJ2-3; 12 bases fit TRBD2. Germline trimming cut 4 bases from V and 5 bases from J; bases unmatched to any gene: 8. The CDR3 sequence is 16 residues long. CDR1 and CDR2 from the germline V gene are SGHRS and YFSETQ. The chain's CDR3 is CASSNLLAGGKDTQYF. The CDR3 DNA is TGCGCCAGCAGCAACCTCCTAGCGGGAGGGAAAGATACGCAGTATTTT.

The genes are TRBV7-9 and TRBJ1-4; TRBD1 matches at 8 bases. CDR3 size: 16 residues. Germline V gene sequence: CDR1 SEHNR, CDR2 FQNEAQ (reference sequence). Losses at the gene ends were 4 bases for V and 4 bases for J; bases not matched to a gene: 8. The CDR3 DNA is TGTGCCAGCAGCTCAAGGACAGGGCGGGATAATGAAAAACTGTTTTTT. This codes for CASSSRTGRDNEKLFF.

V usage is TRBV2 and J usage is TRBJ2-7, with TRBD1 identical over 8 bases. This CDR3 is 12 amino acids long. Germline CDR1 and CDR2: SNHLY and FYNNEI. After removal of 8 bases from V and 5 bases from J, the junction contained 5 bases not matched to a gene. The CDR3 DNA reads TGTGCCAGCGAGGACAGGGAGAACGAGCAGTACTTC. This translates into CASEDRENEQYF.

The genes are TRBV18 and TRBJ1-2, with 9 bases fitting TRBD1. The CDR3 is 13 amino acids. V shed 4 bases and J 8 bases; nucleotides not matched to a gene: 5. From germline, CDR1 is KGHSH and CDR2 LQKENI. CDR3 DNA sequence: TGTGCCAGCTCACAAGGGACAGGGAGCGGCTACACCTTC. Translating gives CASSQGTGSGYTF.